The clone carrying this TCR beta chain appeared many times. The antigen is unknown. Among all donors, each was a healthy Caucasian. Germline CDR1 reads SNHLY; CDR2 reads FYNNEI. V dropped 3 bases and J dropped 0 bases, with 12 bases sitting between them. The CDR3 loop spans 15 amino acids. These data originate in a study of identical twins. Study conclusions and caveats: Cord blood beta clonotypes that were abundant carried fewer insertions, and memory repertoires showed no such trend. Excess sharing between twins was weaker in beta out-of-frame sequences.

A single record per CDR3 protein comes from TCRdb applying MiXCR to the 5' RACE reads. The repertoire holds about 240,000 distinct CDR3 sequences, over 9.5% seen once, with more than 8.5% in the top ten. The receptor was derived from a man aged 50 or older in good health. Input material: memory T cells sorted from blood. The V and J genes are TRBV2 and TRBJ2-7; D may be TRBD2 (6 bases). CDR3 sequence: CASSEGGISSYEQYF. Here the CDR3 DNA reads TGTGCCAGCAGTGAGGGGGGAATTAGCTCCTACGAGCAGTACTTC.